These 19 T cell receptor beta chains originate from one sample sequenced in a study of blood T cells in healthy people across ages. The use of a sample-barcoded 5' primer and a J-beta primer mix characterized a second PCR of roughly 7 to 11 cycles. Each CDR3 protein gets one entry after TCRdb re-called the 5' RACE reads with MiXCR. Of 700,000 or so distinct CDR3 sequences listed, roughly 41% are singletons. Sequenced input: blood. The receptors stem from an older man in good health.

The chain carries TRBV6-2 or TRBV6-3 and TRBJ2-1; D gene uncertain. Germline V gives CDR1 MNHEY, CDR2 SVGEGT. Trimming removed 4 bases from V and 8 bases from J, with 15 bases in between. CDR3 length equals 14 residues. CDR3 nucleotide sequence: TGTGCCAGCAGTTCCCGGACCAGCTGGCATGAGCAGTTCTTC. Its translation is CASSSRTSWHEQFF.

The chain couples TRBV27 to TRBJ2-2; TRBD2 matches 8 bases. The germline gives CDR1 MNHEY, CDR2 SMNVEV (reference sequence). The length of the CDR3 is 16 residues. V was pared by 7 bases and J by 0 bases, with 7 bases of the junction left unmatched. The CDR3 bases are TGTGCCAGCACTCCAACTAGCGGAGCGAACACCGGGGAGCTGTTTTTT. This encodes CASTPTSGANTGELFF.

This clonotype occurred a few times. In DNA, the CDR3 is TGTGCCAGCAGCCTTCCGGGACTACCTGAAGAGACCCAGTACTTC. Encoded protein: CASSLPGLPEETQYF. The chain combines TRBV5-6 with TRBJ2-5, with 7 bases fitting TRBD2. Unmatched junction bases numbered 9, after V lost 4 bases and J lost 3 bases. The CDR3 contains 15 residues. Germline V gene lookup returns CDR1 SGHDT and CDR2 YYEEEE.

In its sample, this clonotype was seen a few times. The chain is built from TRBV6-2 or TRBV6-3 and TRBJ2-4; tentatively, D is TRBD1 or TRBD2 (5 bases each). This CDR3 spans 17 amino acids. From germline, CDR1 is MNHEY and CDR2 SVGEGT. Trimming took 2 bases from V and 0 from J, leaving 14 bases between them. The CDR3 spells CASSYPLSGLAKNIQYF. The CDR3 region has the DNA TGTGCCAGCAGTTACCCCCTTTCGGGGCTAGCCAAAAACATTCAGTACTTC.

This clonotype has a handful of counts. The chain has TRBV6-5 and TRBJ1-4; D gene ambiguous. CDR1 is MNHEY, CDR2 SVGAGI, per germline. V gave up 6 bases and J gave up 5 bases, with 13 bases separating them. There are 14 residues in the CDR3. CDR3 region: CASRLTTLNEKLFF. The CDR3 DNA reads as TGTGCCAGCAGGCTTACTACCTTAAATGAAAAACTGTTTTTT.

The chain employs TRBV7-6 and TRBJ2-1; the D gene is possibly TRBD1 (6 bases). The length of the CDR3 is 17 residues. Germline V gene lookup returns CDR1 SGHVS and CDR2 FNYEAQ. Trimming took 5 bases from V and 0 from J, leaving 17 bases between them. The CDR3 loop reads CASSLRTGPSSYNEQFF. The CDR3 region has the DNA TGTGCCAGCAGCCTCCGTACAGGGCCAAGCTCCTACAATGAGCAGTTCTTC.

This clonotype has just a few counts. This sequence joins TRBV3-1 and TRBJ1-2, with D uncertain. The CDR3 length is 12 residues. Germline CDR1 is LGHDT and CDR2 is YNNKEL (reference sequence). Trimming stripped 4 bases from V and 8 bases from J, with 11 bases between. The CDR3 protein is CASSRTERGYTF. DNA of the CDR3: TGTGCCAGCAGCCGAACAGAAAGGGGCTACACCTTC. Full variable domain (missing parts from reference TRBV3-1 and TRBJ1-2): DTAVSQTPKYLVTQMGNDKSIKCEQNLGHDTMYWYKQDSKKFLKIMFSYNNKELIINETVPNRFSPKSPDKAHLNLHINSLELGDSAVYFCASSRTERGYTFGSGTRLTVV.

The V gene is TRBV5-1, the J gene TRBJ1-4, with a possible D match to TRBD1 (5 bases). Trimming removed 0 bases at V and 5 bases at J, with 11 bases between. Germline V CDR1 and CDR2: SGHRS, YFSETQ. The CDR3 contains 15 residues. The CDR3 is CASSLAQGLNEKLFF. The DNA for the CDR3 is TGCGCCAGCAGCTTGGCCCAGGGATTGAATGAAAAACTGTTTTTT. Variable domain in full (rest from reference TRBV5-1 and TRBJ1-4): KAGVTQTPRYLIKTRGQQVTLSCSPISGHRSVSWYQQTPGQGLQFLFEYFSETQRNKGNFPGRFSGRQFSNSRSEMNVSTLELGDSALYLCASSLAQGLNEKLFFGSGTQLSVL.

V is TRBV2 and J is TRBJ1-5; 11 bases agree with TRBD1. V dropped 6 bases and J dropped 7; count of bases not matched to a gene: 8. Looked up from germline, CDR1 is SNHLY and CDR2 is FYNNEI. This CDR3 comprises 15 residues. The CDR3 bases are TGTGCCAGCAGCTTGGAGGGACAGGGGGGACAGCCCCAGCATTTT. Translated, it gives CASSLEGQGGQPQHF.

The chain joins TRBV20-1 to TRBJ1-1; D might be TRBD1 (5 bases). This CDR3 is built from 14 residues. The germline V gene encodes CDR1 DFQATT and CDR2 SNEGSKA (reference sequence). V was cut by 1 base and J by 3 bases, with 12 bases left in between. The DNA of the CDR3 is TGCAGTGCTAGAGCGGTACAGGCCGACACTGAAGCTTTCTTT. This gives the protein CSARAVQADTEAFF.

The chain is built from TRBV20-1 and TRBJ1-5; D is unresolved. Germline loops: CDR1 DFQATT, CDR2 SNEGSKA (reference sequence). The CDR3 length is 13 residues. Between the trimmed V and J ends, which lost 4 bases and 0 bases, there was a span of 7 bases. The CDR3 bases are TGCAGTGCTACAGTTGATAGCAATCAGCCCCAGCATTTT. This sequence encodes CSATVDSNQPQHF.

This clonotype was seen repeatedly, ten times or more. The chain couples TRBV6-5 to TRBJ2-7, with 8 positions matching TRBD1. CDR1 is MNHEY, CDR2 SVGAGI, per germline. The CDR3 consists of 16 residues. V lost 2 bases and J lost 5; bases outside the gene matches: 11. CDR3 protein: CASSYGTTGGSDEQYF. In nucleotides, the CDR3 is TGTGCCAGCAGTTACGGCACCACAGGGGGTTCGGACGAGCAGTACTTC.

This chain joins TRBV30 and TRBJ1-5, with TRBD1 matching over 9 bases. V shed 3 bases, J shed 1 base, and the junction held 10 bases outside the gene matches. CDR3 length equals 17 residues. CDR1 and CDR2 from the germline V gene are GTSNPN and SVGIG (reference sequence). The CDR3 DNA is TGTGCCTGGAGACCGACAGGGGGAATCTTGAGCAATCAGCCCCAGCATTTT. Its protein is CAWRPTGGILSNQPQHF.

V and J are TRBV6-1 and TRBJ2-7; 8 bases are a match to TRBD1. Germline CDR1 is MNHNS and CDR2 is SASEGT. Germline trimming cut 7 bases from V and 4 bases from J; bases unmatched to any gene: 3. This CDR3 has 12 residues. CDR3 sequence: CASTRGLYEQYF. The CDR3 DNA follows: TGTGCCAGCACCAGGGGGCTTTACGAGCAGTACTTC.

This clonotype was counted a few times. The chain has TRBV5-1 and TRBJ2-7; TRBD1 agrees at 8 bases. The CDR3 sequence is 15 residues long. J was trimmed by 7 bases and V by 1 base; bases with no gene match: 10. The V gene's germline CDR1 is SGHRS and CDR2 YFSETQ. The CDR3 spells CASSLMDRAYNEQYF. Here the CDR3 DNA reads TGCGCCAGCAGCTTGATGGACAGGGCCTACAATGAGCAGTACTTC.

Only a few counts were recorded for this clonotype. The chain combines TRBV5-1 with TRBJ2-3; 9 bases line up with TRBD2. Germline V lookup: CDR1 SGHRS, CDR2 YFSETQ. The ends lost 0 bases at V and 3 bases at J; junction bases unmatched: 8. The CDR3 is 17 amino acids. CDR3 protein: CASSLANSAGGTDTQYF. In DNA form, the CDR3 reads TGCGCCAGCAGCTTGGCCAACTCCGCGGGGGGGACAGATACGCAGTATTTT.

V and J are TRBV9 and TRBJ1-5; 8 bases line up with TRBD1. CDR3 length equals 14 residues. V shed 3 bases, J shed 6 bases, and the junction held 5 bases outside the gene matches. Germline CDR1 is SGDLS and CDR2 is YYNGEE. In nucleotides, the CDR3 is TGTGCCAGCAGCGGACAGGGGTCCGCTCAGCCCCAGCATTTT. This encodes CASSGQGSAQPQHF.

Details on this clonotype: A much larger clone lies one base from this, so it may be a read error. This chain joins TRBV15 and TRBJ2-5, with D possibly being TRBD2 (7 bases). Germline lookup yields CDR1 LNHNV and CDR2 YYDKDF (reference sequence). The CDR3 sequence is 14 residues long. Trimming took off 9 bases at V and 1 base at J, with 15 bases between the two ends. For the CDR3, the DNA is TGTGCCACTGGGGGGGCGGAGTCCCAAGAGACCCAGTACTTC. Translating gives CATGGAESQETQYF.

DNA of the CDR3: TGTGCCAGCAGCGTAGCTGGGTCCTACGAGCAGTACTTC. Residues: CASSVAGSYEQYF. The chain is built from TRBV9 and TRBJ2-7; D not resolved. Germline CDR1 is SGDLS and CDR2 is YYNGEE. The V gene lost 0 bases and the J gene lost 1 base, with 5 bases spanning the gap. The CDR3 is 13 amino acids.